This T cell receptor beta chain was captured by sequencing in a study of T cell responses to AZD1222 COVID-19 vaccine. In regard to this clone: As yet, its antigen is unknown.

CDR1 is SGHDT and CDR2 is YYEEEE in the germline V gene. The CDR3 has 17 amino acids. V lost 2 bases to trimming and J lost 2 bases; unmatched junction nucleotides: 7. Study results and limitations: Breadth and depth of Spike-specific TCRs rose after two AZD1222 doses. Epitopes outside B.1.351 and B.1.1.7 mutated regions reportedly drew nearly half of spike TCRs. There were vaccine-associated CD4 TCRs across spike, dominant at 160-218 and 743-854. Baseline testing showed seropositivity in only six AZD1222 recipients.

Sequencing was performed with immunoSEQ multiplex PCR; in TCRdb, only in-frame clones are kept and a portion is missing. The ten top clones account for about 2.2%, within a sample of under 150,000 clones. This sequence joins TRBV5-6 and TRBJ2-5; 12 bases agree with TRBD2. Material for sequencing was peripheral blood. The receptor's source is an adult in good health. CDR3 loop: CASSFVMLAGGQETQYF. CDR3 nucleotides: TGTGCCAGCAGCTTCGTCATGCTAGCGGGGGGGCAAGAGACCCAGTACTTC.